The entry below gives a single T cell receptor (beta chain) sequence along with its context. V shed 6 bases, J shed 0 bases, and the junction held 9 bases outside the gene matches. The CDR3 is 17 amino acids. Per germline, CDR1 WNHNN and CDR2 SYGVQD (reference sequence). This specimen belongs to a study of blood T cell repertoires in COVID-19. Across the study: From T cells, B-cell-depleted T cells, or PBMCs came the material, which was cDNA or gDNA.

Generated by immunoSEQ multiplex PCR, the TCRdb table keeps only in-frame clones and is missing some. The sample holds roughly 180,000 clones, roughly three quarters seen once. The genes are TRBV10-1 and TRBJ2-3, with TRBD2 matching 10 bases. This sequence was found in a woman aged 80 or over with COVID-19, enrolled during active disease. Material for sequencing was peripheral blood. The CDR3 DNA is TGCGCCAGCAGCCCTAGCGGGGGTTTATCTAGCACAGATACGCAGTATTTT. This sequence encodes CASSPSGGLSSTDTQYF.